These 8 T cell receptor beta chains came from one sample sequenced in a study of a mutant IDH1 vaccine in newly diagnosed glioma. Time point indicated: week 23, last vaccination. The study gave 300 ug of mutant IDH1 20-mer peptide per vaccine dose, with topical imiquimod. The antigens of these receptors remain unknown. Clones were sequenced by immunoSEQ multiplex PCR, and TCRdb holds only the in-frame ones, with some missing. Counted here are 50,000 to 65,000 clones, about 87% occurring once; the ten biggest clones make up 1.1% to 1.5%. The source was PBMCs, collected from a glioma patient whose treatment included an IDH1 peptide vaccine. The receptors come from a man aged 35-49 years with glioma.

This clone was detected only once. The J gene is TRBJ2-7, the V gene TRBV15; possible D gene TRBD1, 5 bases. CDR3 size: 15 residues. With 1 base removed from V and 7 bases from J, the gap between germline ends came to 17 bases. Per the germline V gene, CDR1 is LNHNV and CDR2 is YYDKDF (reference sequence). CDR3 sequence (DNA): TGTGCCACCAGCAGAGTACGGCAGGGAATGGGGGAGCAGTACTTC. It specifies CATSRVRQGMGEQYF.

The J gene is TRBJ2-3, the V gene TRBV6-5; 7 positions agree with TRBD1. The CDR3 length is 13 residues. Trimming at V came to 4 bases and at J to 4 bases, leaving 2 bases not matched to a gene. Germline assignment: CDR1 MNHEY and CDR2 SVGAGI. CDR3 nucleotides: TGTGCCAGCAGTTTACAGGGGTCAGATACGCAGTATTTT. Its protein product is CASSLQGSDTQYF.

The genes are TRBV19 and TRBJ2-2; 9 positions agree with TRBD2. The CDR3 is made up of 16 amino acids. The V and J ends lost 3 bases and 1 base, in that order; junction bases with no gene match: 3. Germline assignment: CDR1 LNHDA and CDR2 SQIVND (reference sequence). The DNA for the CDR3 is TGTGCCAGTAGTATTTCTAGCGGGGTGAACACCGGGGAGCTGTTTTTT. Translation gives CASSISSGVNTGELFF.

This clone occurred once. The V gene is TRBV4-3, the J gene TRBJ2-6; D not certain. Trimming removed 0 bases from V and 0 bases from J, with 6 bases in between. The CDR3 loop spans 16 amino acids. Germline CDR1 reads LGHNA; CDR2 reads YSLEER. CDR3 nucleotides: TGCGCCAGCAGCCAAGAATGGGGCTCTGGGGCCAACGTCCTGACTTTC. Translation gives CASSQEWGSGANVLTF.

J is TRBJ2-1 and V is TRBV5-5; TRBD1 might be the D (6 bases). The CDR3 runs to 13 residues. Germline lookup yields CDR1 SGHKS and CDR2 YYEKEE (reference sequence). Trimming left V 3 bases short and J 7 bases short, with 11 bases between. The DNA of the CDR3 is TGTGCCAGCAGCTCGATACAGGGAAATGAGCAGTTCTTC. Protein sequence: CASSSIQGNEQFF.

The rearrangement links TRBV29-1 to TRBJ2-7, with D unclear. Trimming took 4 bases from V and 5 from J, leaving 21 bases between them. Germline V gene lookup returns CDR1 SQVTM and CDR2 ANQGSEA. There are 15 residues in the CDR3. The CDR3 nucleotides read TGCAGCGTTGTAGAAAGTTCACAGTTGACTGACGAGCAGTACTTC. Translation gives CSVVESSQLTDEQYF.

The rearrangement joins TRBV9 to TRBJ1-1; no reliable D call. CDR1 and CDR2 (germline): SGDLS, YYNGEE. CDR3 size: 14 residues. The V end lost 6 bases, the J end lost 1 base, and 13 bases lay between the germline ends. CDR3 in amino acids: CASTLTDANTEAFF. As DNA, the CDR3 is TGTGCCAGCACCCTGACCGACGCGAACACTGAAGCTTTCTTT.

The chain carries TRBV27 and TRBJ2-7, with D tentatively TRBD2 (6 bases). This CDR3 has 12 amino acids. V lost 6 bases and J lost 5, with 11 bases in between. Germline CDR1 MNHEY, CDR2 SMNVEV (reference sequence). DNA of the CDR3: TGTGCCAGCAGGGACTACGGCCACGAGCAGTACTTC. Translated, it gives CASRDYGHEQYF.